This T cell receptor beta chain is from a study of cytomegalovirus exposure and HLA in healthy donors. In this sample, this clone turned up a few times. The V gene's germline CDR1 is SGHNT and CDR2 YYREEE (reference sequence). This CDR3 spans 15 amino acids. The germline V and J ends were trimmed by 0 bases and 0 bases, with 8 bases remaining between them. PCR used 60 Vbeta primers and 13 Jbeta primers. Assay: immunoSEQ multiplex PCR; the TCRdb copy retains only in-frame clones and omits some. The sample lists fewer than 250,000 clones, around 84% seen once, with around 3.6% in the top ten. This TCR was recovered from a man in his forties in good health and CMV-seropositive. This chain joins TRBV5-4 and TRBJ2-3; no definite D call. Material for sequencing was PBMCs. This CDR3 is CASSLDFSSTDTQYF. The CDR3 DNA is TGTGCCAGCAGCTTGGATTTTTCTAGCACAGATACGCAGTATTTT.